This TCR beta chain originates from a study of T cells in Graves' hyperthyroidism and ophthalmopathy (dated by TCRdb to the late 2010s). About the study as a whole: Peripheral blood samples were taken at initial diagnosis, before any treatment was given. TCR V-J signatures able to tell the groups apart were searched for in a discovery cohort of approximately 95 patients, of whom 43 had Graves' ophthalmopathy and roughly 57 had stable Graves' hyperthyroidism. Prospective prediction of ophthalmopathy was tested in an independent validation cohort consisting of some 19 hyperthyroidism patients and more than 15 patients who later progressed to ophthalmopathy. The 80 to 100 discovery patients were randomly divided into training and test sets at a 7:3 ratio. In addition, the study compared T-cell repertoires in thyroid tissue and in blood from roughly 6 Graves' hyperthyroidism patients. After blood sampling, hyperthyroidism patients were treated with methimazole at a starting dose of 30 mg daily, and ophthalmopathy patients were treated with high-dose intravenous methylprednisolone. The paper reports TCR Vbeta CDR3 sequencing of approximately 140 peripheral blood samples: around 45 ophthalmopathy, fewer than 80 hyperthyroidism and around 17 progressor patients. Study-wide findings and limitations: A 13 V-J signature model separated ophthalmopathy from stable hyperthyroidism, with roughly 88% sensitivity and 81% to 83% specificity in cross-validation and 80%/75% in testing. In validation, progression to ophthalmopathy was predicted by the model with around 70% sensitivity and just over 72% specificity, a median of approximately 6.5 months before onset. Most expanded thyroid clonotypes (frequency above 0.001) were also detected in blood, a finding suggesting that blood repertoires may reflect thyroid immune responses. No statistical method was used to fix the sample size in advance, and group allocation was not hidden from the investigators.

Reading the germline V gene gives CDR1 SNHLY and CDR2 FYNNEI. The cysteine opens and the phenylalanine closes a CDR3 of 12 amino acids. The entry retains the CDR3 DNA only, 36 bases that are in frame from base 1. Trimming costs V 5 bases and J 9 bases, and their ends lie 11 bases apart. TCR beta CDR3 regions were amplified from RNA transcripts. The first round of RT-PCR for the TCR CDR3 was performed with the HTBI primer set and the Qiagen OneStep RT-PCR kit. A second multiplex PCR round built the libraries, followed by size selection and purification. Paired-end sequencing of the libraries was performed with 100 bp reads on an Illumina HiSeq2000. Concerning the study's data processing: SOAPnuke was used to process the raw data, throwing out any read that contained adapters or uncalled bases, had a mean Phred below 15, or lacked an exact constant-primer or identifier match. COPE v1.2.5 was used to merge high-quality paired reads, and clonotypes were defined as unique nucleotide sequences. Clonotypes were aligned to IMGT TRBV, TRBD and TRBJ reference segments using MiTCR v1.1. Analysis was restricted to V-J combinations with a frequency above 0.0001, which covered roughly 99% of repertoires. A TCS score was defined as the ratio of F50 (clonal expansion) to E x V (chaos), with BLOSUM62-based TCRdist applied between CDR3 peptides within each V-J. Welch's t-statistics and random forest reduced fewer than 600 V-J features to about 13, which were used in a naive Bayes classifier (R e1071). Starting from the raw public reads, TCRdb applied fastp trimming at Q25, assembled clones with MiXCR and retained in-frame beta chains. For every CDR3 protein sequence, its rows merge into one entry that carries the most common genes and DNA. These V and J calls are TCRdb output, not the study's own analysis. The sample table shows about 210,000 distinct CDR3 sequences, and roughly a sixth are seen once. The top ten clonotypes cover approximately 50% of the sample.

This clonotype has at least ten counts. The antigen this receptor binds is unknown. No base qualities exist here, and no much larger clone lies one base off it. Stable Graves' hyperthyroidism was defined as the absence of progression to ophthalmopathy over 18 months of follow-up. Hyperthyroidism patients were newly diagnosed, with disease duration under 2 months, and aged 18 to 65 years. The study excluded patients with uncontrolled infections, other autoimmune diseases, pregnancy or lactation. Diagnoses relied on clinical symptoms, serum thyroxine and TRAb, thyroid ultrasound and orbital computed tomography. PBMCs were separated from 8 to 10 ml of fresh peripheral blood using Ficoll-Paque density gradient centrifugation. Trizol reagent was used to extract total RNA, and RNA quality was then checked on an Agilent 2100 Bioanalyzer.

The sequence was collected from a middle-aged man with Graves' hyperthyroidism. This chain joins TRBV2 to TRBJ2-1, with no reliable assignment of the D segment. Material: blood. The sequenced DNA: TGTGCCAGCAGTACCTCGACCTCTGAGCAGTTCTTC. Its translation reads: CASSTSTSEQFF.